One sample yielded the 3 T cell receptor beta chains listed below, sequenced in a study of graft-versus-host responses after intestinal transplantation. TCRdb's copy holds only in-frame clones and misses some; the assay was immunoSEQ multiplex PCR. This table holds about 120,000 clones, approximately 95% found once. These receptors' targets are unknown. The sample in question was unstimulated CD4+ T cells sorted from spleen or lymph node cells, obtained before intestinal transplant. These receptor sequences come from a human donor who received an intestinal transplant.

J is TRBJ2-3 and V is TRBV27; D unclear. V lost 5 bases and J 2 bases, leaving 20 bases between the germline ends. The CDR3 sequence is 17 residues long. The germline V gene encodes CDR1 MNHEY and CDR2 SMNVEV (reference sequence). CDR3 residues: CASSLNRVSRTTDTQYF. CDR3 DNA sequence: TGTGCCAGCAGTCTAAATCGGGTTAGCCGAACCACAGATACGCAGTATTTT.

In nucleotides, the CDR3 is TGCGCCAGCAGGCAAAGCGGGAGCAACAATGAGCAGTTCTTC. Translation: CASRQSGSNNEQFF. This chain uses TRBV10-2 with TRBJ2-1; 8 bases line up with TRBD2. After removal of 6 bases from V and 5 bases from J, the junction contained 6 bases not matched to a gene. This CDR3 is built from 14 residues. The germline V gene encodes CDR1 WSHSY and CDR2 SAAADI.

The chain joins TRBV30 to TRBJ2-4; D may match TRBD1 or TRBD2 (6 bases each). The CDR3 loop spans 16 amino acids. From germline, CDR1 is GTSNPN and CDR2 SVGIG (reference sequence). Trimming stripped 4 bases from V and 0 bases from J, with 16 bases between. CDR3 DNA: TGTGCCTGGACCCCACAAGGGGGACTAGCCAAAAACATTCAGTACTTC. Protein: CAWTPQGGLAKNIQYF.